The sequence of this T cell receptor beta chain was determined in a study of cytomegalovirus exposure and HLA in healthy donors. The germline V and J ends were trimmed by 6 bases and 0 bases, with 8 bases remaining between them. Germline lookup yields CDR1 MDHEN and CDR2 SYDVKM. This CDR3 has 13 residues. Study results and limitations: Confirmation in vitro established that a few CMV-associated chains were specific for CMV antigens.

This clone was detected once. Its cognate antigen is unknown. Only in-frame clones appear in the TCRdb table, and some are missing; sequencing was by immunoSEQ multiplex PCR. This sample has a few hundred thousand clones; approximately 90% occur once, and the top ten carry roughly 1%. The 120-subject validation cohort, separate from the approximately 660-subject first cohort, included the donors. The rearrangement joins TRBV28 to TRBJ2-5, with D tentatively TRBD1 (6 bases). The sequence came from a woman in her late teens or twenties in good health and CMV-seronegative. Material: PBMCs. CDR3 protein: CASSNRDQETQYF. The DNA of the CDR3 is TGTGCCAGCAGCAACAGGGACCAAGAGACCCAGTACTTC.